The rows below give T cell receptor beta chains drawn from one sample of a study of long-term antiretroviral therapy in people with HIV. Only in-frame clones appear in the TCRdb table, and some are missing; sequencing was by immunoSEQ multiplex PCR. The sample lists fewer than 20,000 clones, approximately 90% seen once, with around 8.5% in the top ten. The source was unsorted PBMCs, collected 4.2 years after starting antiretroviral therapy. These receptor sequences come from a man in his forties or fifties with HIV. Both conserved end residues are trimmed from each CDR3.

V gene: TRBV18; CDR3 protein: ASSYELYTGELF
V gene: TRBV5-1; CDR3 protein: ASSLGTGFDTQY
V gene: TRBV6-5; CDR3 protein: ASSYGPGYEQY
V gene: TRBV19; CDR3 protein: ASSWGAHYGYT
V gene: TRBV27; CDR3 protein: ASSYRVTGELF
V gene: TRBV19; CDR3 protein: ASSIAFGEPQH
V gene: TRBV7-3; CDR3 protein: ASSLGHSYEQY
V gene: TRBV5-6; CDR3 protein: ASSSQGRGLYNEQF
V gene: TRBV5-1; CDR3 protein: ASSLWASGSYNEQF
V gene: TRBV5-1; CDR3 protein: ASSTGDSNEKLF
V gene: TRBV5-6; CDR3 protein: ASSLAVDTQY
V gene: TRBV19; CDR3 protein: ASSLQGTHEQY
V gene: TRBV11-3; CDR3 protein: ASSSTGGPTDTQY
V gene: TRBV6-1; CDR3 protein: ASSAYTGTGELF
V gene: TRBV28; CDR3 protein: AGSPGTGANQPQH
V gene: TRBV5-6; CDR3 protein: ASSFYEVTYNSPLH
V gene: TRBV5-5; CDR3 protein: ASSLGMWADHYNSPLH
V gene: TRBV6-8; CDR3 protein: ASSQTGSGTDTQY
V gene: TRBV9; CDR3 protein: ASSPSWAGGSYEQY
V gene: TRBV7-2; CDR3 protein: ASSRSDGGGHTDTQY
V gene: TRBV6-6; CDR3 protein: ASGSQF
V gene: TRBV6-1; CDR3 protein: ASSEWTQDGYT
V gene: TRBV7-9; CDR3 protein: ASSYSARGDDEQY
V gene: TRBV21-1; CDR3 protein: AEQGVSPYEQY
V gene: TRBV29-1; CDR3 protein: SARGPMNTEAF
V gene: TRBV5-6; CDR3 protein: ASSEGQLSGNTIY
V gene: TRBV29-1; CDR3 protein: SVYFETGTYT
V gene: TRBV5-1; CDR3 protein: ASSLDGGTEAF
V gene: TRBV13; CDR3 protein: ASSPMDRGNEQF
V gene: TRBV6-4; CDR3 protein: ASSPGLAAYNEQF
V gene: TRBV4-1; CDR3 protein: ASSPPRGLEQY
V gene: TRBV19; CDR3 protein: ASSSSAGSYEQY
V gene: TRBV11-2; CDR3 protein: ASSLNEKLF
V gene: TRBV27; CDR3 protein: ASSLKGYSNQPQH
V gene: TRBV6-4; CDR3 protein: ASSTGLTDTQY
V gene: TRBV13; CDR3 protein: ASSLAAQGINYEQY
V gene: TRBV6-5; CDR3 protein: ASSWTGRSGNTIY
V gene: TRBV25-1; CDR3 protein: ASSDWDRGAEKLF
V gene: TRBV2; CDR3 protein: ASGPGLPNYGYT
V gene: TRBV7-9; CDR3 protein: ASSLGQSGGYIQY
V gene: TRBV6-5; CDR3 protein: ASSWAPGNEQF
V gene: TRBV6-4; CDR3 protein: ASSGEGADEQF
V gene: TRBV9; CDR3 protein: ASTTTSGEYNEQF
V gene: TRBV4-3; CDR3 protein: ASSQDGQGAVTNEKLF
V gene: TRBV5-8; CDR3 protein: ASLGQFNYGYT
V gene: TRBV5-6; CDR3 protein: ASSLRLAGVFLYNEQF
V gene: TRBV5-1; CDR3 protein: ASSLVGDSYTDTQY
V gene: TRBV30; CDR3 protein: AWTRTGAYGYT